This T cell receptor (beta chain) was captured in a study of T-cell reconstitution after alpha-beta-depleted transplantation in children. Germline V gene lookup returns CDR1 WSHSY and CDR2 SAAADI. The V end was cut by 1 base, the J end by 3 bases, with 15 bases between. This CDR3 comprises 16 residues. This sample's TCRbeta library carried unique molecular identifier barcodes. MiXCR, run by TCRdb on the PCR reads, gives a single entry per CDR3 protein. The table shows fewer than 1 million distinct CDR3 sequences, with 15% to 20% occurring only once. This clonotype turned up a few times. Antigen unknown. Study conclusions and caveats: From newly produced T cells came most of the T-cell counts and diversity one year after transplant. Surviving thymic progenitors and recipient T cells were the source of high TCRbeta diversity at day 60 in some patients. Approximately two months post-transplant, alpha-beta T cells reportedly originated from several hundred expanded graft clones.

This TCR came from a male patient under 18 who had a stem cell transplant for acute lymphoblastic leukemia, so the T cells may come from the graft donor. The input for sequencing was PBMCs, mostly from graft donor cells, taken 360 days after TCRalphabeta/CD19-depleted stem cell transplant. The gene calls are TRBV10-2 and TRBJ1-1; D is unresolved. In DNA form, the CDR3 reads TGCGCCAGCAGTGAGTTCTGGCCGTCTTGGCACACTGAAGCTTTCTTT. Encoded protein: CASSEFWPSWHTEAFF.